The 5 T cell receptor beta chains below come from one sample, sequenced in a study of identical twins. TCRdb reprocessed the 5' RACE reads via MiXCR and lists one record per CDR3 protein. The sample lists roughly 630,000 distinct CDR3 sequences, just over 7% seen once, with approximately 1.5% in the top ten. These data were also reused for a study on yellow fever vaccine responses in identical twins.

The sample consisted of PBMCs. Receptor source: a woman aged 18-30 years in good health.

CDR3 coding DNA: TGTGCCAGCAGTCAGACATCGTTCGCGAACACCGGGGAGCTGTTTTTT. This encodes CASSQTSFANTGELFF. The rearrangement uses TRBV12-3 or TRBV12-4 and TRBJ2-2; D gene ambiguous. The CDR3 length is 16 residues. V was shortened by 5 bases and J by 0 bases, with 13 bases between the two germline ends.

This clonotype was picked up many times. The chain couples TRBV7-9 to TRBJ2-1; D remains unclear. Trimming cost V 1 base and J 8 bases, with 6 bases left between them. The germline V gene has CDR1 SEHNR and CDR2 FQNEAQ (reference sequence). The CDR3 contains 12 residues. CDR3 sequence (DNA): TGTGCCAGCAGCTTAGTGCACCATGAGCAGTTCTTC. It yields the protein CASSLVHHEQFF. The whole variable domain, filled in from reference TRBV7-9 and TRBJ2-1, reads DTGVSQNPRHKITKRGQNVTFRCDPISEHNRLYWYRQTLGQGPEFLTYFQNEAQLEKSRLLSDRFSAERPKGSFSTLEIQRTEQGDSAMYLCASSLVHHEQFFGPGTRLTVL.

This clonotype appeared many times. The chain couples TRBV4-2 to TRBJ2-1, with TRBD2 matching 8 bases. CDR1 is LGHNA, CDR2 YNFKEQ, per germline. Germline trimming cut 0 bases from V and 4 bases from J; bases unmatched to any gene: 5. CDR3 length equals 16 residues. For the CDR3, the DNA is TGTGCCAGCAGCCAAGATCCCTCTAGCGGGTACAATGAGCAGTTCTTC. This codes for CASSQDPSSGYNEQFF.

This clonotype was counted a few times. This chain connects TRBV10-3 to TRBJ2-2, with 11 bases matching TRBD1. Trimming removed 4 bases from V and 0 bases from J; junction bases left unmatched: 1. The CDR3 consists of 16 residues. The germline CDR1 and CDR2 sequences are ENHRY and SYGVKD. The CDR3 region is CAISGGQGANTGELFF. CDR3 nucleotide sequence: TGTGCCATCAGTGGGGGACAGGGGGCGAACACCGGGGAGCTGTTTTTT.

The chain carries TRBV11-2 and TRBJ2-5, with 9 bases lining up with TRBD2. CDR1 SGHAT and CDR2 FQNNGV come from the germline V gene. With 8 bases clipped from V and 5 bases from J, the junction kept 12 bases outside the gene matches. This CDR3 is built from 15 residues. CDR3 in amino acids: CASAGLAIGSETQYF. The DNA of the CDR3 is TGTGCCAGCGCGGGACTAGCTATAGGGAGCGAGACCCAGTACTTC.